This T cell receptor (beta chain) originates from a study of T cells in Graves' hyperthyroidism and ophthalmopathy. Study-wide results and limits: Most expanded thyroid clonotypes above 0.001 also appeared in blood.

RNA transcripts served as the template for amplifying TCR beta CDR3 regions. In the first-round RT-PCR of the TCR CDR3, the HTBI primer set was used. TCRdb recomputed calls from the multiplex PCR reads with MiXCR, one row per CDR3 protein. The sample includes about 300,000 distinct CDR3 sequences, roughly 15% of them seen just once. The CDR3 contains 13 residues. Trimming took 7 bases from V and 1 from J, leaving 10 bases between them. Germline V CDR1 and CDR2: MNHNS, SASEGT. As for this clonotype: Its specificity is unknown.

PBMCs were collected from an approximately 10 ml volume of fresh peripheral blood. The receptor's source is a middle-aged woman with Graves' hyperthyroidism. Sequencing input: blood. This chain links TRBV6-1 with TRBJ1-1; D is perhaps TRBD1 (5 bases). CDR3 in amino acids: CASNRTPNTEAFF. In DNA form, the CDR3 reads TGTGCCAGCAACCGGACACCGAACACTGAAGCTTTCTTT.